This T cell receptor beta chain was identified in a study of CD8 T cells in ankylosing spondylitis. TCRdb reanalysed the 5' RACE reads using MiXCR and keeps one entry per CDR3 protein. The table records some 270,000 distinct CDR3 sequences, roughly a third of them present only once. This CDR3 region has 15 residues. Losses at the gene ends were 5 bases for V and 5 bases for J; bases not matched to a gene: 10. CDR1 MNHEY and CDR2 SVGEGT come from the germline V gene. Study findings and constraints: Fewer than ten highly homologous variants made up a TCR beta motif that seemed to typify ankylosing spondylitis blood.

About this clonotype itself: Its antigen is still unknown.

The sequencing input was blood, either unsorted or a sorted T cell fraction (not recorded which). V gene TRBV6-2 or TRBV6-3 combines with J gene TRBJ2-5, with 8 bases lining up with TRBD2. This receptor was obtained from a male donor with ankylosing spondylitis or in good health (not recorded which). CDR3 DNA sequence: TGTGCCAGCAGTCCCGGGGGGGCCGGTTGGGAGACCCAGTACTTC. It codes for CASSPGGAGWETQYF.